A single sample gave rise to the 25 T cell receptor beta chains below, sequenced in a study of pediatric ulcerative colitis. Sequenced by immunoSEQ multiplex PCR; TCRdb stores in-frame clones only, minus some. The sample includes around 65,000 clones, around 80% seen only once; the top ten take 5.2%. The sample consisted of blood. The receptors originated from a boy aged 10-17 years with moderate ulcerative colitis.

The chain carries TRBV4-1 and TRBJ1-5; D is unresolved. This CDR3 is built from 17 residues. Trimming pared 0 bases from V and 1 base from J, leaving 13 bases between. Per the germline V gene, CDR1 is MGHRA and CDR2 is YSYEKL. This CDR3 reads CASSQDLLLASNQPQHF. The CDR3, as DNA: TGCGCCAGCAGCCAAGACCTGTTGTTAGCCAGCAATCAGCCCCAGCATTTT.

The genes are TRBV5-1 and TRBJ1-1; TRBD1 matches at 12 bases. The V gene's germline CDR1 is SGHRS and CDR2 YFSETQ. V lost 0 bases to trimming and J lost 5 bases; unmatched junction nucleotides: 2. This CDR3 comprises 15 residues. Here the CDR3 DNA reads TGCGCCAGCAGCTTGGAGGGACAGGGGGCAACTGAAGCTTTCTTT. It yields the protein CASSLEGQGATEAFF. Together with reference TRBV5-1 and TRBJ1-1, the CDR3 gives the full variable domain: KAGVTQTPRYLIKTRGQQVTLSCSPISGHRSVSWYQQTPGQGLQFLFEYFSETQRNKGNFPGRFSGRQFSNSRSEMNVSTLELGDSALYLCASSLEGQGATEAFFGQGTRLTVV.

The J gene is TRBJ2-2, the V gene TRBV6-5; 10 bases fit TRBD1. Germline CDR1 is MNHEY and CDR2 is SVGAGI. The trim removed 6 bases at V and 5 bases at J, leaving 6 bases unmatched. The CDR3 length is 15 residues. This chain's CDR3 is CASRPDRGQTGELFF. The CDR3 bases are TGTGCCAGCAGGCCAGACAGGGGGCAAACCGGGGAGCTGTTTTTT.

This clone showed up just a few times. J is TRBJ1-3 and V is TRBV6-5; D unclear. Trimming removed 0 bases at V and 0 bases at J, with 6 bases between. The CDR3 spans 15 residues. The V gene's germline CDR1 is MNHEY and CDR2 SVGAGI. CDR3 nucleotides: TGTGCCAGCAGTTACTCCGGAAGCTCTGGAAACACCATATATTTT. It specifies CASSYSGSSGNTIYF.

The gene calls are TRBV27 and TRBJ1-1; a possible D gene is TRBD1 (6 bases). Germline CDR1 is MNHEY and CDR2 is SMNVEV (reference sequence). V dropped 0 bases and J dropped 8 bases, with 13 bases sitting between them. CDR3 size: 14 residues. The CDR3 loop reads CASSLSGGQGEAFF. The CDR3 DNA follows: TGTGCCAGCAGTTTATCGGGGGGGCAAGGGGAAGCTTTCTTT.

This chain links TRBV2 with TRBJ2-3, with 8 bases fitting TRBD1. CDR3 length equals 16 residues. V dropped 4 bases and J dropped 3; count of bases not matched to a gene: 9. CDR1 SNHLY and CDR2 FYNNEI come from the germline V gene. The CDR3 reads CASSARRDRLTDTQYF. The CDR3, as DNA: TGTGCCAGCAGTGCCAGGAGGGACAGGTTGACAGATACGCAGTATTTT.

This clone was picked up a small number of times. The rearrangement uses TRBV4-1 and TRBJ1-1; D is unclear. Germline CDR1 reads MGHRA; CDR2 reads YSYEKL. V shed 1 base and J shed 0 bases, with 15 bases lying between them. This CDR3 comprises 17 residues. CDR3 DNA sequence: TGCGCCAGCAGCCAAGTCGACATGGGAATCATGAACACTGAAGCTTTCTTT. As protein: CASSQVDMGIMNTEAFF.

This clone appeared a few times. V and J are TRBV5-6 and TRBJ2-7; D is uncertain. The CDR3 totals 11 residues. Per the germline V gene, CDR1 is SGHDT and CDR2 is YYEEEE. V lost 4 bases and J lost 2, with 4 bases in between. CDR3 sequence (DNA): TGTGCCAGCAGCCTGACCTACGAGCAGTACTTC. Its translation is CASSLTYEQYF.

V and J are TRBV7-9 and TRBJ2-1; possibly TRBD2 for D (6 bases). Per the germline V gene, CDR1 is SEHNR and CDR2 is FQNEAQ (reference sequence). The germline V and J ends were trimmed by 5 bases and 4 bases, with 15 bases remaining between them. This CDR3 comprises 15 residues. The CDR3 region has the DNA TGTGCCAGCAGCGGTCTCGCGGGGAAGTACAATGAGCAGTTCTTC. Encoded protein: CASSGLAGKYNEQFF. Drawing the rest from reference TRBV7-9 and TRBJ2-1, the complete variable domain is DTGVSQNPRHKITKRGQNVTFRCDPISEHNRLYWYRQTLGQGPEFLTYFQNEAQLEKSRLLSDRFSAERPKGSFSTLEIQRTEQGDSAMYLCASSGLAGKYNEQFFGPGTRLTVL.

The chain is built from TRBV6-5 and TRBJ2-7; no reliable D call. The germline V and J ends were trimmed by 3 bases and 2 bases, with 8 bases remaining between them. Per germline, CDR1 MNHEY and CDR2 SVGAGI. The CDR3 spans 13 residues. The CDR3 sequence is CASSYSPTYEQYF. DNA for the CDR3: TGTGCCAGCAGTTATAGCCCAACCTACGAGCAGTACTTC.

The chain couples TRBV2 to TRBJ2-4; 10 positions match TRBD1. CDR3 size: 17 residues. J was trimmed by 3 bases and V by 6 bases; bases with no gene match: 11. Germline CDR1 SNHLY, CDR2 FYNNEI. The CDR3 DNA is TGTGCCAGCAGGAAAGACAGGGGGCAGGATGGCAAAAACATTCAGTACTTC. This translates into CASRKDRGQDGKNIQYF.

The chain couples TRBV10-3 to TRBJ1-1; D gene ambiguous. V was clipped by 5 bases and J by 1 base, with 11 bases between them. Per germline, CDR1 ENHRY and CDR2 SYGVKD. The CDR3 is 14 amino acids. The CDR3 region is CAISSPLENTEAFF. In DNA, the CDR3 is TGTGCCATCAGTTCCCCGCTTGAGAACACTGAAGCTTTCTTT.

The V and J genes are TRBV6-4 and TRBJ2-2, with D possibly called TRBD1 or TRBD2 (5 bases each). CDR1 and CDR2 (germline): MRHNA, SNTAGT. This CDR3 region has 14 residues. With 9 bases removed from V and 0 bases from J, the gap between germline ends came to 11 bases. This chain's CDR3 is CASRGPTNTGELFF. The CDR3 DNA follows: TGTGCCAGTAGGGGACCTACGAACACCGGGGAGCTGTTTTTT.

The rearrangement links TRBV21-1 to TRBJ1-1. TRBV21-1 is a pseudogene. The CDR3 totals 15 residues. CDR3 in DNA: TGTGCCAGCAGCAAAGCTGGGCGGCTAAACACTGAAGCTTTCTTT. Its protein is CASSKAGRLNTEAFF.

The gene calls are TRBV29-1 and TRBJ2-2, with D hard to call. Germline V lookup: CDR1 SQVTM, CDR2 ANQGSEA. The CDR3 has 14 residues. Deletions cut 1 base from V and 0 bases from J, with 6 bases between. The CDR3 loop reads CSVEGAANTGELFF. The CDR3 coding sequence is TGCAGCGTTGAAGGGGCAGCGAACACCGGGGAGCTGTTTTTT.

The chain employs TRBV6-5 and TRBJ1-2; 7 nucleotides match TRBD1. CDR1 is MNHEY, CDR2 SVGAGI, per germline. The CDR3 spans 15 residues. V shed 5 bases and J 5 bases; nucleotides not matched to a gene: 11. The DNA for the CDR3 is TGTGCCAGCAGTGGCATCGGACAGGACGCGTATGGCTACACCTTC. Protein product: CASSGIGQDAYGYTF.

The chain uses TRBV5-8 and TRBJ2-7; D perhaps matches TRBD2 (7 bases). The V and J ends lost 4 bases and 5 bases respectively, with 22 bases between them. The CDR3 has 16 amino acids. Germline CDR1 SGHTS, CDR2 YDEGEE. The CDR3 is CASSPWRGQNGHEQYF. DNA for the CDR3: TGTGCCAGCAGCCCATGGCGGGGGCAGAACGGCCACGAGCAGTACTTC.

The chain uses TRBV14 and TRBJ2-1; 7 bases line up with TRBD1. The CDR3 is 17 residues long. The germline gives CDR1 SGHDN, CDR2 FVKESK. V lost 0 bases to trimming and J lost 7 bases; unmatched junction nucleotides: 12. For the CDR3, the DNA is TGTGCCAGCAGCCAAGATATTAGGGGGCGTGGAAGGAATGAGCAGTTCTTC. Translation gives CASSQDIRGRGRNEQFF.

The CDR3 sequence: CASSLRQGSEAFF. The DNA for the CDR3 is TGTGCCAGCTCCCTCCGACAGGGTTCCGAAGCTTTCTTT. The genes are TRBV18 and TRBJ1-1, with 7 bases matching TRBD1. Trimming took 6 bases from V and 8 from J; bases not matched to a gene: 9. The CDR3 is 13 residues long. The germline CDR1 and CDR2 sequences are KGHSH and LQKENI. Drawing the rest from reference TRBV18 and TRBJ1-1, the complete variable domain is NAGVMQNPRHLVRRRGQEARLRCSPMKGHSHVYWYRQLPEEGLKFMVYLQKENIIDESGMPKERFSAEFPKEGPSILRIQQVVRGDSAAYFCASSLRQGSEAFFGQGTRLTVV.

The chain combines TRBV7-9 with TRBJ2-7, with 7 bases that match TRBD2. The CDR3 has 15 residues. The junction had 12 bases not matched to a gene; V was cut back by 4 bases and J by 6 bases. CDR1 is SEHNR, CDR2 FQNEAQ, per germline (reference sequence). CDR3 nucleotide sequence: TGTGCCAGCAGCTCCGACAAACGGGGGGTTATCGAGCAGTACTTC. It yields the protein CASSSDKRGVIEQYF.

This clone was seen more than once but under ten times. This chain links TRBV2 with TRBJ1-1, with D perhaps matching TRBD1 (5 bases). This CDR3 has 15 amino acids. Between the trimmed V and J ends, which lost 0 bases and 2 bases, there was a span of 10 bases. Germline CDR1 SNHLY, CDR2 FYNNEI. The CDR3 is CASSEAGRDNTEAFF. The CDR3 region has the DNA TGTGCCAGCAGTGAAGCAGGCCGGGACAACACTGAAGCTTTCTTT.

The genes are TRBV4-1 and TRBJ1-1; maybe TRBD1 (5 bases). Germline values: CDR1 MGHRA, CDR2 YSYEKL. The CDR3 loop spans 13 amino acids. The V gene lost 2 bases and the J gene lost 8 bases, with 12 bases spanning the gap. The CDR3 nucleotides are TGCGCCAGCAGCCAAACCCTCAGGGTGGAAGCTTTCTTT. Translated, it gives CASSQTLRVEAFF.

As to this clone: Other DNA variants within this sample encode the same CDR3. The chain carries TRBV5-1 and TRBJ2-7; no clear D. Trimming removed 5 bases at V and 0 bases at J, with 6 bases between. This CDR3 spans 12 amino acids. Germline CDR1 and CDR2: SGHRS and YFSETQ. The CDR3 sequence: CASSSRSYEQYF. Written as DNA, the CDR3 is TGCGCCAGCAGTTCCCGCTCCTACGAGCAGTACTTC.

The CDR3 protein is CASSKIGPAGVLYEQYF. DNA for the CDR3: TGTGCCAGCAGCAAAATAGGGCCAGCGGGAGTCCTTTACGAGCAGTACTTC. This chain links TRBV7-2 with TRBJ2-7; 8 nucleotides agree with TRBD2. J gave up 4 bases and V 5 bases, and 16 bases lay outside the gene matches. There are 17 residues in the CDR3. CDR1 is SGHTA and CDR2 is FQGNSA in the germline V gene.

This clone was counted once. The chain employs TRBV7-6 and TRBJ2-1; D is perhaps TRBD2 (10 bases). The CDR3 is made up of 19 amino acids. Trimming cost V 4 bases and J 0 bases, with 22 bases left between them. Germline lookup yields CDR1 SGHVS and CDR2 FNYEAQ. The CDR3 bases are TGTGCCAGCAGCTACAGGGGGCTAGCGGGAGAAAGCTCCTACAATGAGCAGTTCTTC. It translates to CASSYRGLAGESSYNEQFF.